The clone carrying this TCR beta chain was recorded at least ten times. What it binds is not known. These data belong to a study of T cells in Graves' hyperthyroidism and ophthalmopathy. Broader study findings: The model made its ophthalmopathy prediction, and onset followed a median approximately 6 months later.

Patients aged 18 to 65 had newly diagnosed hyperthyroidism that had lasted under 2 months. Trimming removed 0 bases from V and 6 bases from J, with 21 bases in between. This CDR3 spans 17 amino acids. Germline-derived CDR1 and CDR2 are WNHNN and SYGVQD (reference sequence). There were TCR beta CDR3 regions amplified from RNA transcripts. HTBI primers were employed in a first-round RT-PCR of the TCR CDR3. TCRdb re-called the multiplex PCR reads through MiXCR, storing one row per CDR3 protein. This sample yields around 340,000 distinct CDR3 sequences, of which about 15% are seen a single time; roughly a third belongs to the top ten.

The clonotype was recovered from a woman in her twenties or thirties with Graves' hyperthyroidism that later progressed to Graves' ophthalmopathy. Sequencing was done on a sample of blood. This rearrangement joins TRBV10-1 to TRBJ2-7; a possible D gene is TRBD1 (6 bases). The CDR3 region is CASSESVGQGQRSEQYF. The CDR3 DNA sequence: TGCGCCAGCAGTGAGTCCGTCGGACAAGGACAGAGGAGCGAGCAGTACTTC.